These 8 T cell receptor beta chains were all obtained from the same sample, sequenced in a study of blood T cells in healthy people across ages. Combining a sample-barcoded 5' primer with a J-beta primer mix, a second PCR ran for roughly 7 to 11 cycles. TCRdb re-called the 5' RACE reads through MiXCR, storing one row per CDR3 protein. The data contain 790,000 or so distinct CDR3 sequences, roughly 50% of them seen just once; the ten biggest clones take up roughly 24%. The sequencing sample was made of blood. The receptors originated from a man aged 35 to 55 in good health.

The V gene is TRBV4-2, the J gene TRBJ1-1; D possibly corresponds to TRBD1 (5 bases). The CDR3 runs 17 residues. Germline CDR1 and CDR2: LGHNA and YNFKEQ. Trimming left V 1 base short and J 5 bases short, with 20 bases between. CDR3 residues: CASSQGGVGLRVTEAFF. The CDR3 DNA follows: TGTGCCAGCAGCCAAGGGGGGGTTGGCCTCAGGGTAACTGAAGCTTTCTTT.

V and J are TRBV6-1 and TRBJ2-1, with TRBD2 as a possible D gene (6 bases). Per the germline V gene, CDR1 is MNHNS and CDR2 is SASEGT. The CDR3 consists of 16 residues. V lost 6 bases and J 6 bases, leaving 21 bases between the germline ends. The CDR3 sequence is CASSRKTSLGGNEQFF. CDR3 bases: TGTGCCAGCAGCCGAAAAACATCCTTGGGGGGCAATGAGCAGTTCTTC.

The chain recombines TRBV7-2 with TRBJ2-3, with TRBD2 identical over 8 bases. The length of the CDR3 is 16 residues. CDR1 SGHTA and CDR2 FQGNSA come from the germline V gene. The junction had 6 bases not matched to a gene; V was cut back by 4 bases and J by 0 bases. The CDR3 sequence: CASSYTSGPSTDTQYF. CDR3 coding DNA: TGTGCCAGCAGCTATACTAGCGGACCTAGCACAGATACGCAGTATTTT.

The chain has TRBV7-2 and TRBJ1-3; maybe TRBD1 (6 bases). This CDR3 region has 18 residues. V was pared by 2 bases and J by 0 bases, with 17 bases between. Germline V lookup: CDR1 SGHTA, CDR2 FQGNSA. The CDR3: CASSLTRTDRPSGNTIYF. The CDR3 nucleotides are TGTGCCAGCAGCTTAACCAGGACAGACCGACCCTCTGGAAACACCATATATTTT.

This clonotype was seen just once. Germline is not matched at one junction end, which may reflect a read error. The chain couples TRBV2 to TRBJ2-3, with D possibly TRBD1 on 5 matching bases. The length of the CDR3 is 13 residues. Germline V gene sequence: CDR1 SNHLY, CDR2 FYNNEI. The CDR3 loop is CASSEFSTGTQYF. The DNA of the CDR3 is TGTGCCAGCAGTGAATTTAGCACAGGTACGCAGTATTTT.

This clonotype was detected once. The chain recombines TRBV7-3 with TRBJ2-3; TRBD1 aligns across 11 bases. The CDR3 sequence is 23 residues long. From germline, CDR1 is SGHTA and CDR2 FQGTGA. V was pared by 2 bases and J by 1 base, with 23 bases of the junction left unmatched. This CDR3 reads CASSLFAPWTGGDSRLRTDTQYF. For the CDR3, the DNA is TGTGCCAGCAGCTTATTTGCCCCGTGGACAGGGGGCGATTCCAGGTTACGCACAGATACGCAGTATTTT.

J is TRBJ2-5 and V is TRBV4-2; tentative D call: TRBD2 (6 bases). CDR1 is LGHNA, CDR2 YNFKEQ, per germline. This CDR3 is 16 amino acids long. V was clipped by 0 bases and J by 11 bases, with 22 bases between them. The CDR3 loop reads CASSQEVGGSVNEQYF. For the CDR3, the DNA is TGTGCCAGCAGCCAAGAAGTGGGGGGTTCGGTTAATGAGCAGTACTTC.

The V gene is TRBV7-3, the J gene TRBJ2-1, with TRBD1 as a possible D gene (5 bases). V gave up 5 bases and J gave up 5 bases, with 19 bases separating them. Per the germline V gene, CDR1 is SGHTA and CDR2 is FQGTGA. The length of the CDR3 is 16 residues. The CDR3 DNA sequence: TGTGCCAGCAGCATTAGGGGCCGGCAGGGCCACAATGAGCAGTTCTTC. It is translated as CASSIRGRQGHNEQFF.